The clone carrying this TCR beta chain came up a few times. This entry is derived from a study of PD-L1 blockade in urothelial cancer. Germline CDR1 MNHNS, CDR2 SASEGT. V shed 4 bases and J 4 bases; nucleotides not matched to a gene: 5. This CDR3 is 16 amino acids long. Repertoires were generated with immunoSEQ multiplex PCR, while TCRdb's copy carries only in-frame clones and drops some. The sample lists roughly 49,000 clones, 85% to 90% seen once, with about 20% in the top ten. Described time point: pretreatment peripheral blood. This rearrangement joins TRBV6-1 to TRBJ2-6, with 9 positions matching TRBD1. This specimen was PBMCs, taken around atezolizumab (anti-PD-L1) treatment. This clonotype was sampled from a man in his fifties or sixties with urothelial cancer. Here the CDR3 DNA reads TGTGCCAGCAGTGTGGACAGGGGATGGGGGGCCAACGTCCTGACTTTC. Its protein is CASSVDRGWGANVLTF.